This T cell receptor beta chain was observed in a study of T cell responses to AZD1222 COVID-19 vaccine. This clone is categorized as medium-sized. Its antigen is still unknown. The same CDR3 can be traced to other DNA sequences in this sample. Germline V gene data show CDR1 as SQVTM and CDR2 as ANQGSEA. The ends lost 6 bases at V and 6 bases at J; junction bases unmatched: 8. The CDR3 consists of 13 residues. Study-wide findings and caveats: AZD1222 recipients seropositive at baseline numbered only 5 or 6. CD4 TCRs associated with vaccination spanned spike, dominating at 160-218 and 743-854.

TCRdb's copy holds only in-frame clones and misses some; the assay was immunoSEQ multiplex PCR. The sample lists under 150,000 clones; around 94% were seen once. The chain employs TRBV29-1 and TRBJ1-5, with 7 bases identical to TRBD1. This TCR derives from an adult who received the AZD1222 COVID-19 vaccine. Sequenced material: peripheral blood, taken 28 days after the second AZD1222 dose. The CDR3 DNA is TGCAGCGTCGGCACAGGGGAGGGTCAGCCCCAGCATTTT. It codes for CSVGTGEGQPQHF.